This T cell receptor beta chain was observed in a study of monozygotic twins with inflammatory bowel disease (dated by TCRdb to about 2019). General notes on the study: A total of some 28 monozygotic twin pairs were included in the full study, comprising nine German pairs (four IBD-concordant, five IBD-discordant) and 19 IBD-discordant Danish pairs. Disease-associated traits were sought mainly through comparisons between IBD patients and their genetically identical healthy co-twins within discordant pairs. Each individual had, on average, about 151 000 unique TCRalpha sequences and 181 000 unique TCRbeta sequences available for analysis. The full study reports these points: Differing immunosuppressive treatments among patients may have added background noise and inter-individual variability to the repertoires. The results gave no support for a single strong signal or clonotype linked to IBD. The analysis was unable to tell apart different T cell subtypes. No difference in repertoire similarity was observed between concordant and discordant twins, possibly owing to limited statistical power. Measured by the inverse Simpson index, TCRbeta repertoire diversity was lower in IBD patients than in their healthy co-twins. Compared with healthy twins, IBD patients shared fewer clonotypes with other individuals, and the difference was most pronounced in patients with signs of disease activity.

To prepare the library, 5' RACE was applied. For each TCR library, 3,500 to 4,000 ng of total RNA was used. cDNA was synthesized with SMARTScribe reverse transcriptase in eight separate reactions per sample. During cDNA synthesis, template switching was used to introduce unique molecular identifiers that contained a 6-nucleotide sample barcode. Two nested PCRs of around 16 and 10 cycles amplified the TCRalpha and TCRbeta cDNA, and bead purification followed each PCR. Before amplification, cDNA was treated with uracil DNA-glycosylase and purified using the QIAquick PCR purification kit. In the second PCR, Illumina TruSeq-compatible adapters and sample-specific barcodes were added. Library quality and concentration were checked on TapeStation and Qubit, and libraries were pooled at about 5 ng each. Sequencing of pooled libraries was carried out on an Illumina HiSeq2500 single-index Rapid Run using 2 x 100 bp reads and custom sequencing primers. The original pipeline was this. MiGEC version 1.2.6 was used for UMI-based consensus assembly, which corrected PCR and sequencing errors. MiXCR version 2.1.1 handled V(D)J alignment, clonotype assembly and CDR3 extraction. Normalisation of gene usage, clonotype sharing and MAIT/NKT TCR abundance was achieved by analysing the top 1000, 10 000 and 20 000 clonotypes per sample. After downsampling to 27 000 UMIs, diversity was calculated as the inverse Simpson index using the vegan R package. Statistical testing used paired Mann-Whitney U tests on the discordant twin pairs and applied Benjamini-Hochberg correction for multiple testing. TCRdb reprocessed the reads; each CDR3 protein sequence makes one entry, and DNA is unavailable. These V and J calls originate from TCRdb's pipeline instead of the authors' own analysis. The table for this sample shows 400,000 to 500,000 distinct CDR3 sequences. The leading ten clones occupy 2% to 3% of the sample.

The germline V gene supplies CDR1 SGHTA and CDR2 FQGNSA. The CDR3 measures 15 amino acids from cysteine to phenylalanine. No DNA is recorded. Of note for this clonotype: Its specific antigen is unknown.

From each donor, a 2.5 ml peripheral blood sample was drawn into PAXgene tubes and stored at -80 degrees C. Without T cell sorting, total RNA was isolated from whole blood using the PAXgene blood miRNA kit on an automated QIAcube. Peripheral blood from monozygotic twin pairs concordant or discordant for inflammatory bowel disease was subjected to deep TCRalpha and TCRbeta repertoire profiling with unique molecular barcoding. Smoking habits were recorded for all twin pairs, and each individual was classified as a current, former or never smoker. The rearrangement joined TRBV7-2 to TRBJ2-7; TCRdb outputs TRBD2, but without DNA this stays unchecked. This receptor was obtained from a human donor with ulcerative colitis or Crohn's disease, or a healthy co-twin of an affected twin (not recorded which). The sample taken for sequencing was blood. The CDR3 loop reads CASSLASGTASLQYF.